The rows below give T cell receptor beta chains drawn from one sample of a study of blood T cells in healthy people across ages. TCRdb re-called the 5' RACE reads with MiXCR, one entry per CDR3 protein. The profile shows over 550,000 distinct CDR3 sequences, about 30% of them singletons. The sequenced material came from blood. The receptors come from a woman of 80 years or more in good health. The CDR3 runs from the conserved cysteine through the conserved F or W.

TRBJ2-1 | TRBV29-1 | CSVVSYRADEQFF
TRBJ2-1 | TRBV7-9 | CASSLGRVAYNEQFF
TRBJ2-7 | TRBV6-6 | CASRPDDRTYEQYF
TRBJ1-1 | TRBV5-6 | CASGQAWTEAFF
TRBJ2-3 | TRBV15 | CATSRDRPDKQYF
TRBJ2-3 | TRBV30 | CAYGLGGQGSPDTQYF
TRBJ2-5 | TRBV13 | CASSRPGGGETQYF
TRBJ2-2 | TRBV20-1 | CSARDPARGFANTGELFF
TRBJ2-6 | TRBV7-2 | CASSLIAGGPTGANVLTF
TRBJ2-5 | TRBV20-1 | CSARASGEGETQYF
TRBJ2-1 | TRBV3-1 | CASSQTLAVSEDNEQFF
TRBJ1-4 | TRBV6-5 | CASSLDRRKLFF
TRBJ2-7 | TRBV6-5 | CASSSLGGGNYEQYF
TRBJ1-6 | TRBV10-2 | CASSESRVGPLHF
TRBJ2-7 | TRBV7-9 | CASSAQSGLALYEQYF
TRBJ2-5 | TRBV3-1 | CASSQDSRLETQETQYF
TRBJ2-1 | TRBV15 | CATSREVGRWSSSYNEQFF
TRBJ2-3 | TRBV7-2 | CASSLDPGVDTQYF
TRBJ1-2 | TRBV7-2 | CASSLQGGVDGYTF
TRBJ1-1 | TRBV27 | CATLAQGRTEAFF
TRBJ2-1 | TRBV6-5 | CASSSLRGRAQFF
TRBJ2-1 | TRBV6-1 | CACSEVRGSEQFF
TRBJ2-3 | TRBV7-9 | CASSLAGLRTSDAQYF
TRBJ1-4 | TRBV4-1 | CASSQEEGTHRTNEKLFF
TRBJ1-1 | TRBV19 | CASPRGRVNTEAFF
TRBJ1-2 | TRBV20-1 | CSAGTQGQGISGYTF
TRBJ1-5 | TRBV4-2 | CASSQAETGGVQHF
TRBJ1-4 | TRBV4-3 | CASSQVGTDEKLFF
TRBJ2-3 | TRBV7-9 | CASSLSSGTPDTQYF
- | TRBV7-9 | CASSLAGGHNEQYF
TRBJ2-7 | TRBV28 | CASSLTGTGGRKYF
TRBJ2-3 | TRBV12-3/TRBV12-4 | CASSPDRGRFSDTQYF
TRBJ1-2 | TRBV27 | CASSLYGPGGYGYTF
TRBJ1-5 | TRBV25-1 | CASSESSTGIQPQHF
TRBJ2-5 | TRBV2 | CASSGRETQYF
TRBJ2-1 | TRBV20-1 | CSARLAQGEQFF
TRBJ1-4 | TRBV20-1 | CSAPARPTNEKLFF
TRBJ1-1 | TRBV20-1 | CSARRAGTSNTEAFF
TRBJ2-1 | TRBV7-8 | CASSAGLLGHNEQFF
TRBJ2-7 | TRBV28 | CAVPGPTGEQYF
TRBJ2-2 | TRBV24-1 | CATSDALIGGFGTGELFF
TRBJ2-3 | TRBV5-1 | CASSTSTIGSTDTQYF
TRBJ1-2 | TRBV7-9 | CASSFTGGASYGYTF
TRBJ2-1 | TRBV4-3 | CASSQDGQGTHNEQFF
TRBJ2-3 | TRBV7-2 | CASSPRRPSGLAGGGGDTQYF
TRBJ2-7 | TRBV5-1 | CASSPGWAHSYEQYF
TRBJ2-5 | TRBV4-1 | CASSQARSPGTQYF
TRBJ2-7 | TRBV15 | CATSRVIGVDEQYF
TRBJ1-1 | TRBV4-1 | CASSQEYVGTEAFF
TRBJ1-1 | TRBV3-1 | CASSQGASELTEAFF
TRBJ2-1 | TRBV10-3 | CAATGTTNEQFF
TRBJ1-1 | TRBV29-1 | CSAGTEAFF
TRBJ2-7 | TRBV6-2/TRBV6-3 | CASSYSIPGQVYF
TRBJ2-5 | TRBV27 | CASSSLTLRKETQYF
TRBJ1-1 | TRBV20-1 | CSARETGRGTEAFF